The 3 T cell receptor beta chains reported below all come from one sample, sequenced in a study of cytomegalovirus exposure and HLA in healthy donors. The PCR employed 60 Vbeta primers together with 13 Jbeta primers. Generated by immunoSEQ multiplex PCR, the TCRdb table keeps only in-frame clones and is missing some. The table includes some 140,000 clones, 76% detected once. The sequencing input was PBMCs. The receptors derive from a female donor in good health and CMV-seropositive.

This sequence joins TRBV9 and TRBJ2-2; 9 nucleotides align to TRBD1. J was trimmed by 6 bases and V by 7 bases; bases with no gene match: 4. The CDR3 contains 13 residues. Germline CDR1 SGDLS, CDR2 YYNGEE. The CDR3 DNA follows: TGTGCCAGCCGCAGACAGGGGGCCGGGGAGCTGTTTTTT. As protein: CASRRQGAGELFF. The entire variable domain, with the rest obtained from reference TRBV9 and TRBJ2-2, is as follows: DSGVTQTPKHLITATGQRVTLRCSPRSGDLSVYWYQQSLDQGLQFLIQYYNGEERAKGNILERFSAQQFPDLHSELNLSSLELGDSALYFCASRRQGAGELFFGEGSRLTVL.

This clone was detected only a few times. This sequence joins TRBV2 and TRBJ2-1, with TRBD1 matching 7 bases. V lost 6 bases, J lost 4 bases, and 9 bases stayed unmatched. This CDR3 is built from 15 residues. CDR1 and CDR2 (germline): SNHLY, FYNNEI. The chain's CDR3 is CASSGRAGGYNEQFF. The CDR3 DNA reads as TGTGCCAGCAGCGGTAGGGCAGGGGGTTACAATGAGCAGTTCTTC. The entire variable domain, with the rest obtained from reference TRBV2 and TRBJ2-1, is as follows: EPEVTQTPSHQVTQMGQEVILRCVPISNHLYFYWYRQILGQKVEFLVSFYNNEISEKSEIFDDQFSVERPDGSNFTLKIRSTKLEDSAMYFCASSGRAGGYNEQFFGPGTRLTVL.

The CDR3 spells CASSSGGKRNQPQHF. The CDR3 nucleotides are TGTGCCAGCAGCTCAGGGGGGAAAAGGAATCAGCCCCAGCATTTT. The V gene is TRBV7-2, the J gene TRBJ1-5; 7 bases are shared with TRBD1. Germline V CDR1 and CDR2: SGHTA, FQGNSA. V was pared by 4 bases and J by 4 bases, with 7 bases of the junction left unmatched. This CDR3 has 15 amino acids.